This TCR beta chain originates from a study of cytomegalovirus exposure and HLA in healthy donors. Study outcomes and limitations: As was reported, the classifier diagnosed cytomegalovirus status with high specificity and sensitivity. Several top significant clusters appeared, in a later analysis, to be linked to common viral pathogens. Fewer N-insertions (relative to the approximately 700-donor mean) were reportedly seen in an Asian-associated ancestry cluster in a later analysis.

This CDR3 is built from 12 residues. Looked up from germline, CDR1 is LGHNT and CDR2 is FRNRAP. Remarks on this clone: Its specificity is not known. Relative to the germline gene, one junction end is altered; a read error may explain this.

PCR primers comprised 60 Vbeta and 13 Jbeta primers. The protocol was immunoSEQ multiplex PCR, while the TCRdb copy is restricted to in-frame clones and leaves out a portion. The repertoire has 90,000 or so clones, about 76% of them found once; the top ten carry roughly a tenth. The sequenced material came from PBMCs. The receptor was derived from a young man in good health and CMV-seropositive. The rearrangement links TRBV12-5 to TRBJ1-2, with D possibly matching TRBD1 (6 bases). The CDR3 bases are TGTGCTAGTGGTTGGTACCTCGGGACAACTCTCTTC. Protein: CASGWYLGTTLF.